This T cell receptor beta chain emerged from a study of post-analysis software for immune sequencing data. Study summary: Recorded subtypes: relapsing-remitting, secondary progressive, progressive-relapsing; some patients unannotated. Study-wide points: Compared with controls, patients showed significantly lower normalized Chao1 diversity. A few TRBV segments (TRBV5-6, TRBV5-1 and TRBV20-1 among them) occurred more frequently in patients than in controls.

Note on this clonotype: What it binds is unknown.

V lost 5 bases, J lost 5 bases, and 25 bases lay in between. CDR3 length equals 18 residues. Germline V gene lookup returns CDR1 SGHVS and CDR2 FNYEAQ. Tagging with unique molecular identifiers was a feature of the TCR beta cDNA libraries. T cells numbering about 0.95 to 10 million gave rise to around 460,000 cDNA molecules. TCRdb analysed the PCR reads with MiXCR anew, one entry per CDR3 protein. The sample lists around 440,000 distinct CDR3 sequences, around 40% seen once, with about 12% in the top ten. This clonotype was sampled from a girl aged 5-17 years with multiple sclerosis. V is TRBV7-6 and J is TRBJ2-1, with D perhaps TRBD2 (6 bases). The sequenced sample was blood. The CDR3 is CASSPNGGSGRRNNEQFF. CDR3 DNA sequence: TGTGCCAGCAGCCCTAATGGGGGTAGCGGACGAAGGAACAATGAGCAGTTCTTC.